The clone carrying this T cell receptor beta chain was observed a handful of times. As yet, its antigen is unknown. Of the isolated RNA, all was reverse transcribed, and so the sequenced material was expressed TCRB transcripts. The data were produced by immunoSEQ multiplex PCR, yet TCRdb's version contains in-frame clones alone and is incomplete. The profile shows more than 250,000 clones, roughly 21% of them singletons. The CDR3 spans 12 residues. Germline-derived CDR1 and CDR2 are LNHDA and SQIVND (reference sequence). Trimming took 10 bases from V and 3 from J; bases not matched to a gene: 4. This record comes from a study of beta chain features in type 1 diabetes. The overall study: Regarding age, gender and cell yields, patients proved similar to healthy donors. Across all samples, some 98 million sorted cells were examined.

Study observations and caveats: Fewer junction insertions and more nucleotide deletions appeared in type 1 diabetes patients. Resolution of whether HLA type affects TCRB rearrangement was not achieved here. Among patients with Type 1 diabetes, TCRB CDR3s were moderately but significantly shorter in every one of the four CD4+ subsets.

Specimen: naive CD4+ T cells from blood. This chain joins TRBV19 and TRBJ2-7; TRBD1 aligns across 9 bases. This receptor was taken from a woman in her thirties or forties with type 1 diabetes. CDR3 nucleotides: TGTGCCATGTCGGACAGGGGCTACGAGCAGTACTTC. This encodes CAMSDRGYEQYF.